Each of the 16 T cell receptor beta chains below was sequenced from the same sample in a study of cytomegalovirus exposure and HLA in healthy donors. Primers: 60 Vbeta forward and 13 Jbeta reverse. Profiling relied on immunoSEQ multiplex PCR, and the TCRdb table lists in-frame clones only, not all of them. This table holds 95,000 to 100,000 clones, 60% to 80% found once. The source material was PBMCs. The receptors stem from a female donor in good health and CMV-seronegative.

V and J are TRBV7-9 and TRBJ1-1, with D possibly being TRBD1 (6 bases). Germline V CDR1 and CDR2: SEHNR, FQNEAQ (reference sequence). The CDR3 is 17 amino acids. V shed 2 bases and J shed 1 base, with 17 bases lying between them. The CDR3 DNA is TGTGCCAGCAGCTTATTAGGGGGGGATTGGAAGAACACTGAAGCTTTCTTT. The encoded protein is CASSLLGGDWKNTEAFF.

The genes are TRBV10-2 and TRBJ2-5, with TRBD1 matching over 7 bases. The J segment lost 4 bases and the V segment lost 4 bases, leaving 6 bases of the junction unmatched. Per the germline V gene, CDR1 is WSHSY and CDR2 is SAAADI. The CDR3 covers 14 residues. The CDR3 protein is CASSVVGGGETQYF. The CDR3 DNA sequence: TGCGCCAGCAGTGTGGTAGGGGGCGGAGAGACCCAGTACTTC.

Written as DNA, the CDR3 is TGTGCCAGCAGTTTATATCGGACAGAAAGACCTCTCGAAAAACTGTTTTTT. It yields the protein CASSLYRTERPLEKLFF. The chain joins TRBV28 to TRBJ1-4; maybe TRBD1 (6 bases). Germline CDR1 is MDHEN and CDR2 is SYDVKM. CDR3 length: 17 residues. Trimming pared 1 base from V and 8 bases from J, leaving 20 bases between.

The genes are TRBV6-1 and TRBJ1-2; tentative D call: TRBD1 (6 bases). This CDR3 region has 15 residues. Per the germline V gene, CDR1 is MNHNS and CDR2 is SASEGT. Trimming removed 1 base from V and 8 bases from J, with 17 bases in between. For the CDR3, the DNA is TGTGCCAGCAGTGAAGGGACAGCCACCTCTCCGGGCTACACCTTC. Protein sequence: CASSEGTATSPGYTF.

The chain combines TRBV7-3 with TRBJ2-1; 11 nucleotides match TRBD2. Trimming at V came to 4 bases and at J to 7 bases, leaving 6 bases not matched to a gene. Germline CDR1 is SGHTA and CDR2 is FQGTGA. The CDR3 has 15 residues. CDR3 nucleotides: TGTGCCAGCAGCTCCACGACTAGCGGGACTAATGAGCAGTTCTTC. This sequence encodes CASSSTTSGTNEQFF.

V gene TRBV11-3 combines with J gene TRBJ2-3, with TRBD1 matching over 9 bases. CDR3 size: 14 residues. The V gene's germline CDR1 is SGHNT and CDR2 YENEEA. The trim removed 5 bases at V and 2 bases at J, leaving 2 bases unmatched. The CDR3 sequence: CASSRDRATDTQYF. The CDR3 DNA reads TGTGCCAGCAGCCGGGACAGGGCCACAGATACGCAGTATTTT.

The chain combines TRBV6-5 with TRBJ1-2; the match to TRBD1 covers 10 bases. J lost 3 bases, V lost 7 bases, and 5 bases had no gene match. The CDR3 has 14 amino acids. The germline V gene has CDR1 MNHEY and CDR2 SVGAGI. CDR3 region: CASKDRGRDYGYTF. CDR3 coding DNA: TGTGCCAGCAAAGACAGGGGGCGCGACTATGGCTACACCTTC.

V is TRBV9 and J is TRBJ1-5; 10 bases line up with TRBD1. This CDR3 is built from 15 residues. Germline-derived CDR1 and CDR2 are SGDLS and YYNGEE. J was trimmed by 8 bases and V by 0 bases; bases with no gene match: 5. Here the CDR3 reads CASSVGGDRGKPQHF. The CDR3 DNA reads as TGTGCCAGCAGCGTAGGTGGGGACAGGGGAAAGCCCCAGCATTTT.

The V and J genes are TRBV11-3 and TRBJ2-2; the D gene is possibly TRBD2 (7 bases). The CDR3 totals 17 residues. V was shortened by 4 bases and J by 4 bases, with 19 bases between the two germline ends. Per the germline V gene, CDR1 is SGHNT and CDR2 is YENEEA. The CDR3: CASSSYSGGRATGELFF. The CDR3, as DNA: TGTGCCAGCAGCTCTTACTCCGGGGGGCGGGCCACCGGGGAGCTGTTTTTT. Full variable domain (remainder filled in from reference TRBV11-3 and TRBJ2-2): EAGVVQSPRYKIIEKKQPVAFWCNPISGHNTLYWYLQNLGQGPELLIRYENEEAVDDSQLPKDRFSAERLKGVDSTLKIQPAELGDSAVYLCASSSYSGGRATGELFFGEGSRLTVL.

The chain recombines TRBV18 with TRBJ1-3, with D possibly TRBD1 on 6 matching bases. Germline lookup yields CDR1 KGHSH and CDR2 LQKENI. V lost 3 bases, J lost 0 bases, and 9 bases lay in between. The CDR3 consists of 15 residues. The CDR3 DNA sequence: TGTGCCAGCTCACCCAGGACAGACTCTGGAAACACCATATATTTT. Its protein is CASSPRTDSGNTIYF.

This clone has just a few counts. V gene TRBV10-3 combines with J gene TRBJ2-3; 10 nucleotides agree with TRBD2. The germline V gene encodes CDR1 ENHRY and CDR2 SYGVKD. J gave up 4 bases and V 3 bases, and 4 bases lay outside the gene matches. The CDR3 consists of 15 residues. CDR3 bases: TGTGCCATCAGTGATGCTAGCGGGGGCCCAGATACGCAGTATTTT. Residues: CAISDASGGPDTQYF.

A few counts support this clone. The CDR3 here is CASSPGGQETQYF. The CDR3 region has the DNA TGTGCCAGCAGTCCAGGGGGGCAAGAGACCCAGTACTTC. This chain uses TRBV6-5 with TRBJ2-5; the D gene is possibly TRBD1 (7 bases). Trimming took 5 bases from V and 2 from J, leaving 9 bases between them. Germline CDR1 MNHEY, CDR2 SVGAGI. The CDR3 length is 13 residues.

The chain uses TRBV7-3 and TRBJ2-5, with a tentative D call TRBD2 (7 bases). Germline loops: CDR1 SGHTA, CDR2 FQGTGA. The CDR3 length is 13 residues. Trimming cost V 6 bases and J 4 bases, with 12 bases left between them. The CDR3 loop is CASRAGAGETQYF. CDR3 nucleotide sequence: TGTGCCAGCAGGGCGGGGGCCGGAGAGACCCAGTACTTC.

This sequence joins TRBV7-2 and TRBJ1-4, with TRBD1 matching 8 bases. The germline V gene encodes CDR1 SGHTA and CDR2 FQGNSA. J lost 5 bases, V lost 0 bases, and 5 bases had no gene match. The CDR3 covers 16 residues. CDR3 in DNA: TGTGCCAGCAGCTTAGCTTCTGGGACAGGAAATGAAAAACTGTTTTTT. It translates to CASSLASGTGNEKLFF.

The chain is built from TRBV28 and TRBJ2-1, with a tentative D call TRBD1 (6 bases). Germline CDR1 reads MDHEN; CDR2 reads SYDVKM. This CDR3 is built from 13 residues. Trimming removed 3 bases at V and 9 bases at J, with 12 bases between. Here the CDR3 reads CASSLDSRGEQFF. The CDR3 bases are TGTGCCAGCAGTTTGGACAGCAGGGGTGAGCAGTTCTTC.

The rearrangement links TRBV6-5 to TRBJ2-5; D possibly corresponds to TRBD2 (5 bases). CDR3 length equals 16 residues. Trimming left V 2 bases short and J 2 bases short, with 15 bases between. Looked up from germline, CDR1 is MNHEY and CDR2 is SVGAGI. CDR3 protein: CASSYKGGPPQETQYF. The CDR3 region has the DNA TGTGCCAGCAGTTACAAGGGCGGGCCCCCTCAAGAGACCCAGTACTTC.